These 19 T cell receptor beta chains came from one sample sequenced in a study of T cells expressing NK-cell markers. Following a re-call of the 5' RACE reads, TCRdb has one entry per CDR3 protein and lacks DNA. The listing records over 13,000 distinct CDR3 sequences. The sequenced material came from blood T cells: a sorted CD56 or NKG2C T cell subset, CD4+ or CD8+ T cells, or bulk PBMC T cells (not recorded which). These receptors came from a man aged 18-75 years in good health.

The rearrangement links TRBV20-1 to TRBJ2-7; TCRdb proposes TRBD1, but this gene call is untestable without DNA. The germline gives CDR1 DFQATT, CDR2 SNEGSKA (reference sequence). CDR3 length: 15 residues. CDR3 sequence: CSARGWDRGLFEQYF.

CDR3 sequence reads: CASSLALGGTGELFF. The V call is TRBV7-2, the J call TRBJ2-2; the D gene TCRdb calls, TRBD1, cannot be checked with no DNA. This CDR3 has 15 residues. Germline V CDR1 and CDR2: SGHTA, FQGNSA.

The chain recombines TRBV20-1 with TRBJ2-5; TCRdb's D call of TRBD2 is untestable without DNA. The germline gives CDR1 DFQATT, CDR2 SNEGSKA (reference sequence). This CDR3 is 12 amino acids long. CDR3 protein: CSGLAGVETQYF.

The chain recombines TRBV18 with TRBJ1-1; TCRdb lists TRBD1, though no DNA is available to test this call. This CDR3 contains 14 residues. CDR1 is KGHSH and CDR2 is LQKENI in the germline V gene. The CDR3: CASSPQQGGTEAFF.

The genes are TRBV5-1 and TRBJ2-1; TCRdb selects TRBD1, and the lack of DNA leaves this call unchecked. This CDR3 is built from 16 residues. Looked up from germline, CDR1 is SGHRS and CDR2 is YFSETQ. The CDR3 here is CASSLEGQGGNNEQFF.

The V call is TRBV25-1, the J call TRBJ2-7; TCRdb proposes TRBD2, but this gene call is untestable without DNA. CDR3 length: 16 amino acids. CDR1 and CDR2 from the germline V gene are MGHDK and SYGVNS. The CDR3 loop reads CASSGTSSGRAYEQYF.

This chain's CDR3 is CASSRGDSGNEQYF. V and J are TRBV3-1 and TRBJ2-7; the TCRdb D gene call, TRBD1, has no DNA to confirm it. This CDR3 region has 14 residues. Germline CDR1 LGHDT, CDR2 YNNKEL (reference sequence).

The chain couples TRBV3-1 to TRBJ1-3; TCRdb's D call of TRBD1 is untestable without DNA. The length of the CDR3 is 15 residues. Germline V CDR1 and CDR2: LGHDT, YNNKEL (reference sequence). CDR3 sequence: CASSQGRGAGNTIYF.

CDR3: CASSLWVSGIQETQYF. This chain connects TRBV5-6 to TRBJ2-5; TCRdb reports TRBD2, a call that lacks DNA to check it against. Germline lookup yields CDR1 SGHDT and CDR2 YYEEEE. The CDR3 runs 16 residues.

The rearrangement links TRBV6-2 or TRBV6-3 to TRBJ1-1; TCRdb gives TRBD1 as the D gene, but with no DNA this cannot be confirmed. Germline V gives CDR1 MNHEY, CDR2 SVGEGT. The CDR3 is 16 residues long. CDR3 in amino acids: CASSKGGVILNTEAFF.

The rearrangement joins TRBV5-1 to TRBJ1-6; TCRdb outputs TRBD1, but without DNA this stays unchecked. The CDR3 consists of 13 residues. Germline V gives CDR1 SGHRS, CDR2 YFSETQ. The CDR3 sequence is CASSFRGDSPLHF.

The rearrangement uses TRBV4-2 and TRBJ2-7; checking the TCRdb D call of TRBD2 is not possible without DNA. The germline V gene has CDR1 LGHNA and CDR2 YNFKEQ. This CDR3 has 14 residues. The CDR3 protein is CASSQGLGDYEQYF.

The J gene is TRBJ2-3, the V gene TRBV20-1; TCRdb's D call, TRBD1, is unchecked because there is no DNA. Germline V gene data show CDR1 as DFQATT and CDR2 as SNEGSKA (reference sequence). CDR3 length: 15 residues. CDR3 sequence: CSAAPGTPLEATQYF.

The chain links TRBV7-2 to TRBJ1-5; TCRdb outputs TRBD1, but without DNA this stays unchecked. The CDR3 spans 15 residues. Germline assignment: CDR1 SGHTA and CDR2 FQGNSA. CDR3 amino acids: CASSSQGGFNQPQHF.

The rearrangement joins TRBV12-3 or TRBV12-4 to TRBJ2-4. There are 15 residues in the CDR3. CDR3 protein: CASSLGTLAKNIQYF.

The chain couples TRBV3-1 to TRBJ2-3. In germline, CDR1 is LGHDT, CDR2 YNNKEL (reference sequence). The CDR3 spans 15 residues. The CDR3 region is CASSQGTRATDTQYF.

V gene TRBV12-3 or TRBV12-4 combines with J gene TRBJ1-4. CDR3 size: 13 residues. Here the CDR3 reads CASSPRAGGPLFF.

The chain carries TRBV11-2 and TRBJ1-1; as DNA is missing, the TRBD1 call by TCRdb cannot be tested. Per the germline V gene, CDR1 is SGHAT and CDR2 is FQNNGV. CDR3 length: 14 amino acids. CDR3 sequence: CASSLLGGSTEAFF.

The gene calls are TRBV5-1 and TRBJ2-1. Germline CDR1 reads SGHRS; CDR2 reads YFSETQ. The CDR3 is 15 amino acids. CDR3 residues: CASSDYFSSYNEQFF.